This is a list of T cell receptor beta chains from one sample in a study of blood T cells in healthy people across ages. One entry per CDR3 protein results from TCRdb running MiXCR on the 5' RACE reads. The sample gives 850,000 to 1,000,000 distinct CDR3 sequences, 45% to 50% of which show up once; around 15% is in the top ten. The sample was blood. These receptors all come from a man aged 25-45 years in good health. CDR3s include the opening cysteine and the closing phenylalanine or tryptophan. A D gene is named only where the DNA matches it firmly. Clone size is stated in some rows and not others, as once, few, many or a class when expanded.

v_gene	d_gene	abundance	j_gene	CDR3nt	CDR3aa
TRBV25-1	.	few	TRBJ1-5	TGTGCCAGCAGTGAATGGGATCAGCCCCAGCATTTT	CASSEWDQPQHF
TRBV7-9	TRBD2	once	TRBJ2-3	TGTGCCAGCAGCCATGGACTAGCGGGGGTCTATAGCACAGATACGCAGTATTTT	CASSHGLAGVYSTDTQYF
TRBV4-1	TRBD2	.	TRBJ2-1	TGCGCCAGCAGCCTCCTCAAGGGCGGGGGGTCTTCAAATGAGCAGTTCTTC	CASSLLKGGGSSNEQFF
TRBV7-3	.	.	TRBJ2-1	TGTGCCAGCAGCTCACGACGGAACTCCTACAATGAGCAGTTCTTC	CASSSRRNSYNEQFF
TRBV5-6	.	few	TRBJ2-5	TGTGCCAGCAGCTTGGTCGGCGCTGAAGAGACCCAGTACTTC	CASSLVGAEETQYF
TRBV27	.	.	TRBJ2-3	TGTGCCAGCAGTCTCGTTCAGGGGGGCGGCACAGATGCGCAGTATTTT	CASSLVQGGGTDAQYF
TRBV5-1	.	.	TRBJ2-7	TGCGCCAGCAGCTTGAGGGAGGTTAGTGGGGGTCCGTCCTACAATGAGCAGTACTTC	CASSLREVSGGPSYNEQYF
TRBV5-1	TRBD1	few	TRBJ2-3	TGCGCCAGCAGCTTTGAGGGGGCTAGGACAGATACGCAGTATTTT	CASSFEGARTDTQYF
TRBV11-2	.	.	TRBJ1-2	TGTGCCAGCAGCTTAGAAGCCCGGGAAAACTATGGCTACACCTTC	CASSLEARENYGYTF
TRBV28	TRBD1	.	TRBJ2-7	TGTGCCAGCAGTTCCCCCGCCAGGGGGCTATCCTACGAGCAGTACTTC	CASSSPARGLSYEQYF
TRBV11-2	.	once	TRBJ2-5	TGTGCCAGTAGCTTAGGCGGGCGCCTCGGCGAGACCCAGTACTTC	CASSLGGRLGETQYF
TRBV7-9	.	.	TRBJ1-6	TGTGCCAGCAGCTTAGGCAGGGGAGGGTCACCCCTCCACTTT	CASSLGRGGSPLHF
TRBV11-3	.	.	TRBJ2-3	TGTGCCAGCAGCTTGGTGGTCACAGATACGCAGTATTTT	CASSLVVTDTQYF
TRBV4-1	.	.	TRBJ2-5	TGCGCCGGCAGCCAATCCTACAGAGAAGAGGCCCAGTACTTC	CAGSQSYREEAQYF
TRBV6-5	.	few	TRBJ1-1	TGTGCCAGCACCCTGCATTGGCAGGCGGGGGAAGCTTTCTTT	CASTLHWQAGEAFF
TRBV3-1	TRBD1	.	TRBJ1-2	TGTGCCAGCAGCCCGGACAGGTTGTTCCCGTATGGCTACACCTTC	CASSPDRLFPYGYTF
TRBV7-6	.	.	TRBJ2-7	TGTGCCAGCAGCCAATCGGACAAGGAATACGAGCAGTACTTC	CASSQSDKEYEQYF
TRBV7-3	TRBD1	.	TRBJ1-1	TGTGCCAGCAGCCCGTCGACAGGGATGAACACTGAAGCTTTCTTT	CASSPSTGMNTEAFF
TRBV7-9	.	.	TRBJ2-3	TGTGCCAGCAGCTTAGCCCCAGCACAGCAAGGTACGCAGTATTTT	CASSLAPAQQGTQYF
TRBV12-3/TRBV12-4	.	.	TRBJ1-2	TGTGCCAGCAGGCCGGGAGCAGGTGCCAGCTATGGCTACACCTTC	CASRPGAGASYGYTF
TRBV29-1	.	many	TRBJ2-4	TGCAGCGTTGAAGGACAGACCTCTGGGGAGCAGTACTTC	CSVEGQTSGEQYF
TRBV18	.	.	TRBJ2-4	TGTGCCAGCTCCCCTTCGTCCCCGTCGAAAAACATTCAGTACTTC	CASSPSSPSKNIQYF
TRBV7-9	.	few	TRBJ1-2	TGTGCCAGCAGCCCGCAAGACAGGCTCCTCTATGGCTACACCTTC	CASSPQDRLLYGYTF
TRBV7-2	.	.	TRBJ2-7	TGTGCCAGCGCCATGGGTTTTTATTACGAGCAGTACTTC	CASAMGFYYEQYF
TRBV7-2	TRBD2	.	TRBJ2-7	TGTGCCAGCAGCCCGACAAGCGGGGCCTCCTACGAGCAGTACTTC	CASSPTSGASYEQYF